Listed below are T cell receptor beta chains from one sample, sequenced in a study of shared clonotypes between healthy human individuals. Repertoires were generated with immunoSEQ multiplex PCR, while TCRdb's copy carries only in-frame clones and drops some. The table includes roughly 1,500,000 clones, 98% detected once. Specimen: naive CD4+ T cells sorted from blood. The receptors here all came from a man under 40 in good health. The CDR3 runs from the conserved cysteine through the conserved F or W. Each record gives: D gene, V gene, J gene, CDR3 length, clone size, CDR3 DNA, CDR3 protein. A D gene is named only where the DNA matches it firmly. Rows may omit the clone size; those that give it use once, few, many or a size class.

d_gene: .
v_gene: TRBV10-1
j_gene: TRBJ2-3
len: 16
abundance: .
CDR3nt: TGCGCCAGCAGTGAGAGGTGGATCCCAGGAGGAGATACGCAGTATTTT
CDR3aa: CASSERWIPGGDTQYF

d_gene: TRBD2
v_gene: TRBV28
j_gene: TRBJ2-3
len: 12
abundance: .
CDR3nt: TGTGCCAGCACCAGGGCGGGAGAGACGCAGTATTTT
CDR3aa: CASTRAGETQYF

d_gene: TRBD2
v_gene: TRBV5-4
j_gene: TRBJ2-2
len: 14
abundance: .
CDR3nt: TGTGCCAGCGGGAGGGGAGGTAACACCGGGGAGCTGTTTTTT
CDR3aa: CASGRGGNTGELFF

d_gene: TRBD2
v_gene: TRBV14
j_gene: TRBJ2-1
len: 15
abundance: .
CDR3nt: TGTGCCAGCAGCCAAAATACTAGCGCGTACAATGAGCAGTTCTTC
CDR3aa: CASSQNTSAYNEQFF

d_gene: .
v_gene: TRBV18
j_gene: TRBJ1-4
len: 14
abundance: .
CDR3nt: TGTGCCAGCTCCCCCTGGGACGGGAATGAAAAGCTGTTTTTT
CDR3aa: CASSPWDGNEKLFF

d_gene: .
v_gene: TRBV10-1
j_gene: TRBJ2-7
len: 15
abundance: .
CDR3nt: TGCGCCAGCATACCCCGACAGCCTAAACTCTACGAGCAGTACTTC
CDR3aa: CASIPRQPKLYEQYF

d_gene: .
v_gene: TRBV7-2
j_gene: TRBJ2-7
len: 12
abundance: once
CDR3nt: TGTGCCACCCAGCAGGGGAGTTTCGAGCAGTACTTC
CDR3aa: CATQQGSFEQYF

d_gene: .
v_gene: TRBV4-3
j_gene: TRBJ2-1
len: 14
abundance: .
CDR3nt: TGCGCCAGCAGCCAAGATATGGTTAACAAGGAGCAGTTCTTC
CDR3aa: CASSQDMVNKEQFF

d_gene: .
v_gene: TRBV18
j_gene: TRBJ2-7
len: 15
abundance: .
CDR3nt: TGTGCCAGCTCACGGGAACCAGGAGAGGCCTACGAGCAGTACTTC
CDR3aa: CASSREPGEAYEQYF

d_gene: .
v_gene: TRBV5-4
j_gene: TRBJ1-1
len: 15
abundance: .
CDR3nt: TGTGCCAGCAGCTTGGCCGGGGGCAATAACACTGAAGCTTTCTTT
CDR3aa: CASSLAGGNNTEAFF

d_gene: .
v_gene: TRBV15
j_gene: TRBJ2-5
len: 13
abundance: .
CDR3nt: TGTGCCACCAGCAGAGGGCGGGTAGAGACCCAGTACTTC
CDR3aa: CATSRGRVETQYF

d_gene: .
v_gene: TRBV27
j_gene: TRBJ1-2
len: 13
abundance: .
CDR3nt: TGTGCCAGCGCCCAGGGCAGGGGTTATGGCTACACCTTC
CDR3aa: CASAQGRGYGYTF

d_gene: TRBD1
v_gene: TRBV25-1
j_gene: TRBJ1-5
len: 15
abundance: .
CDR3nt: TGTGCCAGCAGTGACCCTCGACAGGGGGACCAGCCCCAGCATTTT
CDR3aa: CASSDPRQGDQPQHF

d_gene: TRBD1
v_gene: TRBV5-5
j_gene: TRBJ1-5
len: 13
abundance: few
CDR3nt: TGTGCCAGCAGCTGGGACAGGGGTCAGCCCCAGCATTTT
CDR3aa: CASSWDRGQPQHF

d_gene: .
v_gene: TRBV9
j_gene: TRBJ1-4
len: 13
abundance: .
CDR3nt: TGTGCCAGCAGCGTTGAGGGTAATGAAAAACTGTTTTTT
CDR3aa: CASSVEGNEKLFF

d_gene: TRBD1
v_gene: TRBV7-9
j_gene: TRBJ1-1
len: 14
abundance: .
CDR3nt: TGTGCCAGCAGTCGGGGGACAGATAACACTGAAGCTTTCTTT
CDR3aa: CASSRGTDNTEAFF

d_gene: TRBD1
v_gene: TRBV5-6
j_gene: TRBJ2-5
len: 13
abundance: .
CDR3nt: TGTGCCAGCAGCCAAGACAGGGCGGAGACCCAGTACTTC
CDR3aa: CASSQDRAETQYF

d_gene: .
v_gene: TRBV4-1
j_gene: TRBJ2-5
len: 13
abundance: .
CDR3nt: TGCGCCAGCAGCCAAGATTTTGAAGAGACCCAGTACTTC
CDR3aa: CASSQDFEETQYF

d_gene: TRBD2
v_gene: TRBV5-1
j_gene: TRBJ2-1
len: 14
abundance: .
CDR3nt: TGCGCCAGCAGCTTAACTAGCGGACAGTATGAGCAGTTCTTC
CDR3aa: CASSLTSGQYEQFF

d_gene: .
v_gene: TRBV27
j_gene: TRBJ2-3
len: 10
abundance: .
CDR3nt: TGTGCCAGCAGCACCGAGCAGGCCGATTTT
CDR3aa: CASSTEQADF

d_gene: .
v_gene: TRBV30
j_gene: TRBJ2-1
len: 15
abundance: .
CDR3nt: TGTGCCTGGCGTTCCCACGGGGGTTCCTACAATGAGCAGTTCTTC
CDR3aa: CAWRSHGGSYNEQFF

d_gene: .
v_gene: TRBV4-2
j_gene: TRBJ2-3
len: 14
abundance: .
CDR3nt: TGTGCCAGCAGCCAAGGACACCCCACAGATACGCAGTATTTT
CDR3aa: CASSQGHPTDTQYF

d_gene: TRBD2
v_gene: TRBV14
j_gene: TRBJ2-7
len: 16
abundance: .
CDR3nt: TGTGCCAGCAGCCAAGAATCCAGCGGGAGTTGGAGTGAGCAGTACTTC
CDR3aa: CASSQESSGSWSEQYF

d_gene: TRBD1
v_gene: TRBV7-2
j_gene: TRBJ2-7
len: 14
abundance: .
CDR3nt: TGTGCCAGCAGCCGCGGGACAGGGACTTACGAGCAGTACTTC
CDR3aa: CASSRGTGTYEQYF

d_gene: .
v_gene: TRBV6-6
j_gene: TRBJ2-5
len: 13
abundance: .
CDR3nt: TGTGCCAGCAGCTCCGATGGGGAAGAGACCCAGTACTTC
CDR3aa: CASSSDGEETQYF

d_gene: TRBD2
v_gene: TRBV6-1
j_gene: TRBJ2-7
len: 13
abundance: .
CDR3nt: TGTGCCATCCACACGGCGGGAGTCTACGAGCAGTACTTC
CDR3aa: CAIHTAGVYEQYF

d_gene: .
v_gene: TRBV4-3
j_gene: TRBJ1-2
len: 15
abundance: .
CDR3nt: TGCGCCAGCAGCCAACGGGGCAGGGCTAACTATGGCTACACCTTC
CDR3aa: CASSQRGRANYGYTF

d_gene: .
v_gene: TRBV7-9
j_gene: TRBJ1-1
len: 14
abundance: .
CDR3nt: TGTGCCAGCAGCTTAGGTTGGGGAGGGCAAAAAGCTTTCTTT
CDR3aa: CASSLGWGGQKAFF

d_gene: TRBD1
v_gene: TRBV10-3
j_gene: TRBJ1-4
len: 19
abundance: .
CDR3nt: TGTGCCATCAGTGAGTCGGCCGGGACAGGGGTTCTGGCTAATGAAAAACTGTTTTTT
CDR3aa: CAISESAGTGVLANEKLFF

d_gene: TRBD2
v_gene: TRBV9
j_gene: TRBJ2-3
len: 16
abundance: .
CDR3nt: TGTGCCAGCACTTCCGGGACTAGCAGACACACAGATACGCAGTATTTT
CDR3aa: CASTSGTSRHTDTQYF

d_gene: .
v_gene: TRBV7-3
j_gene: TRBJ1-3
len: 15
abundance: .
CDR3nt: TGTGCCAGCAGCTTAAGAACGGGCTCTGGAAACACCATATATTTT
CDR3aa: CASSLRTGSGNTIYF

d_gene: TRBD1
v_gene: TRBV27
j_gene: TRBJ2-6
len: 15
abundance: .
CDR3nt: TGTGCCAGCAGTTCAAGGGGGCGAGGGGCCAACGTCCTGACTTTC
CDR3aa: CASSSRGRGANVLTF

d_gene: TRBD1
v_gene: TRBV28
j_gene: TRBJ2-2
len: 17
abundance: .
CDR3nt: TGTGCCAGCGGATTACAGACAGGGGGCACGAACACCGGGGAGCTGTTTTTT
CDR3aa: CASGLQTGGTNTGELFF

d_gene: TRBD2
v_gene: TRBV5-1
j_gene: TRBJ2-3
len: 17
abundance: .
CDR3nt: TGCGCCAGCAGCCCGACTAGCGGGAGCGAACGCACAGATACGCAGTATTTT
CDR3aa: CASSPTSGSERTDTQYF

d_gene: .
v_gene: TRBV19
j_gene: TRBJ2-7
len: 13
abundance: once
CDR3nt: TGTGCCAGTAGTATTGGACAGCCTTACGAGCAGTACTTC
CDR3aa: CASSIGQPYEQYF